One T cell receptor beta chain is described in this entry. The antigen remains undetermined. This entry comes from a study of OX40 agonist ivuxolimab in advanced cancers. In the study overall: Patients took ivuxolimab, an agonistic anti-OX40 (CD134) antibody. Aged roughly 23 to 90 with a mean of roughly 65 years, they were around 83% male.

Study-wide points: With doses of 0.1 to 3.0 mg/kg, CD4+ and CD8+ blood T cells had undergone clonal expansion by week 6.

Trimming removed 0 bases at V and 7 bases at J, with 10 bases between. The CDR3 totals 14 residues. Germline lookup yields CDR1 SGDLS and CDR2 YYNGEE. Profiling relied on immunoSEQ multiplex PCR, and the TCRdb table lists in-frame clones only, not all of them. This sample has roughly 88,000 clones, with about 90% found just once. This clonotype was sampled from an adult with an advanced solid tumor such as melanoma, head and neck, liver or kidney cancer. The specimen was CD4+ or CD8+ T cells sorted from blood, collected in a trial of the OX40 agonist ivuxolimab. The chain has TRBV9 and TRBJ2-2; D possibly corresponds to TRBD2 (5 bases). DNA of the CDR3: TGTGCCAGCAGCGTAGCGGGAACGGTCGGGGAGCTGTTTTTT. Its protein is CASSVAGTVGELFF.